What follows are 22 T cell receptor beta chains derived from one specimen sequenced in a study of T cell changes during pregnancy in multiple sclerosis. Profiling relied on immunoSEQ multiplex PCR, and the TCRdb table lists in-frame clones only, not all of them. The sample comprises about 34,000 clones, about nine tenths of which are singletons, and 9.5% to 15% rests with the top ten. Specimen: CD8+ T cells from peripheral blood mononuclear cells, collected in the first trimester of pregnancy. The source is a female donor with multiple sclerosis, enrolled in a pregnancy study.

J is TRBJ2-7 and V is TRBV27; D may be TRBD2 (5 bases). The CDR3 spans 13 residues. CDR1 and CDR2 (germline): MNHEY, SMNVEV (reference sequence). Trimming cost V 0 bases and J 7 bases, with 10 bases left between them. The CDR3, as DNA: TGTGCCAGCAGTTTATCGCTAGGCGGGGAGCAGTACTTC. Encoded protein: CASSLSLGGEQYF.

The rearrangement uses TRBV29-1 and TRBJ2-7; TRBD1 might be the D (5 bases). The germline V gene encodes CDR1 SQVTM and CDR2 ANQGSEA. Deletions cut 5 bases from V and 4 bases from J, with 15 bases between. This CDR3 contains 13 residues. This chain's CDR3 is CSVFYPDTYEQYF. CDR3 nucleotides: TGCAGCGTTTTCTACCCGGACACGTACGAGCAGTACTTC.

The chain combines TRBV18 with TRBJ2-7; 10 bases are shared with TRBD1. Germline V gives CDR1 KGHSH, CDR2 LQKENI. The CDR3 length is 14 residues. Trimming at V came to 3 bases and at J to 6 bases, leaving 5 bases not matched to a gene. CDR3 in DNA: TGTGCCAGCTCACCTCGGGGGACAGGGGTCGAGCAGTACTTC. Protein product: CASSPRGTGVEQYF.

The chain joins TRBV6-1 to TRBJ2-5; D gene ambiguous. The DNA end lines up better with TRBJ2-7; the J call may be wrong. This CDR3 is 12 amino acids long. CDR1 is MNHNS, CDR2 SASEGT, per germline. CDR3 in amino acids: CASKHFAYEQYF. The CDR3 nucleotides are TGTGCCAGCAAGCACTTCGCCTACGAGCAGTACTTC.

V usage is TRBV7-2 and J usage is TRBJ2-7; possibly TRBD2 for D (5 bases). CDR1 is SGHTA, CDR2 FQGNSA, per germline. Trimming cost V 3 bases and J 0 bases, with 12 bases left between them. The CDR3 sequence is 15 residues long. CDR3 bases: TGTGCCAGCAGCTTCCATGGACTCGGCTCCTACGAGCAGTACTTC. It translates to CASSFHGLGSYEQYF.

The chain links TRBV29-1 to TRBJ2-1; D gene uncertain. The V end lost 4 bases, the J end lost 7 bases, and 5 bases lay between the germline ends. Germline values: CDR1 SQVTM, CDR2 ANQGSEA. This CDR3 region has 10 residues. The CDR3 DNA reads as TGCAGCGTTGTGGCAAATGAGCAGTTCTTC. The encoded protein is CSVVANEQFF.

This chain connects TRBV28 to TRBJ2-3; D possibly corresponds to TRBD2 (5 bases). Germline values: CDR1 MDHEN, CDR2 SYDVKM. This CDR3 is 14 amino acids long. Trimming left V 3 bases short and J 3 bases short, with 10 bases between. This chain's CDR3 is CASSFLSGTDTQYF. The CDR3 nucleotides read TGTGCCAGCAGTTTCTTATCGGGGACAGATACGCAGTATTTT.

The chain combines TRBV5-4 with TRBJ1-2; D not certain. CDR1 SGHNT and CDR2 YYREEE come from the germline V gene (reference sequence). This CDR3 is 13 amino acids long. V was pared by 2 bases and J by 10 bases, with 15 bases between. DNA of the CDR3: TGTGCCAGCAGCTTTTGGGGAGGCTCGGACTACACCTTC. Translation gives CASSFWGGSDYTF.

V usage is TRBV19 and J usage is TRBJ2-1, with TRBD2 matching 10 bases. Germline CDR1 LNHDA, CDR2 SQIVND (reference sequence). J lost 5 bases, V lost 1 base, and 2 bases had no gene match. CDR3 length equals 15 residues. CDR3 residues: CASSIGLAGDNEQFF. CDR3 nucleotide sequence: TGTGCCAGTAGTATAGGGCTAGCGGGAGACAATGAGCAGTTCTTC.

The V and J genes are TRBV2 and TRBJ1-1, with 8 positions matching TRBD1. V shed 6 bases, J shed 2 bases, and the junction held 5 bases outside the gene matches. Germline CDR1 and CDR2: SNHLY and FYNNEI. The CDR3 length is 14 residues. The CDR3 spells CASRRQGRNTEAFF. DNA for the CDR3: TGTGCCAGCAGACGACAGGGGAGAAACACTGAAGCTTTCTTT.

V is TRBV4-1 and J is TRBJ2-7; TRBD2 agrees at 10 bases. After removal of 0 bases from V and 9 bases from J, the junction contained 8 bases not matched to a gene. CDR1 and CDR2 (germline): MGHRA, YSYEKL. The CDR3 contains 15 residues. CDR3 bases: TGCGCCAGCAGCCAAGAATCAGCGGGAGGGCCGATGCAGTACTTC. Translating gives CASSQESAGGPMQYF.

This chain joins TRBV10-3 and TRBJ2-5; the match to TRBD2 covers 9 bases. Germline values: CDR1 ENHRY, CDR2 SYGVKD. The trim removed 7 bases at V and 5 bases at J, leaving 8 bases unmatched. The CDR3 is 14 amino acids. CDR3 nucleotide sequence: TGTGCCATCACTAGGCGGGAGGGGGGGGAGACCCAGTACTTC. This sequence encodes CAITRREGGETQYF.

This clone appeared once. The V gene is TRBV2, the J gene TRBJ1-1, with D perhaps TRBD1 (5 bases). CDR1 and CDR2 from the germline V gene are SNHLY and FYNNEI. Trimming pared 6 bases from V and 4 bases from J, leaving 18 bases between. The CDR3 is 15 amino acids. Here the CDR3 reads CASREGSGGGTEAFF. The CDR3 DNA is TGTGCCAGCAGAGAGGGTTCCGGGGGTGGCACTGAAGCTTTCTTT.

The chain recombines TRBV30 with TRBJ1-2; TRBD1 agrees at 7 bases. V shed 2 bases, J shed 4 bases, and the junction held 7 bases outside the gene matches. This CDR3 region has 14 residues. Germline CDR1 GTSNPN, CDR2 SVGIG (reference sequence). In nucleotides, the CDR3 is TGTGCCTGGAGTCCTGACAGGGTGGTCTATGGCTACACCTTC. It specifies CAWSPDRVVYGYTF.

This sequence joins TRBV28 and TRBJ1-1, with 8 bases identical to TRBD1. The CDR3 extends over 14 amino acids. The trim removed 6 bases at V and 2 bases at J, leaving 5 bases unmatched. Germline V gene lookup returns CDR1 MDHEN and CDR2 SYDVKM. The DNA of the CDR3 is TGTGCCAGCAGCCCCGACAGGGGTAACACTGAAGCTTTCTTT. Its protein product is CASSPDRGNTEAFF. The full variable domain, rest sourced from reference TRBV28 and TRBJ1-1, is DVKVTQSSRYLVKRTGEKVFLECVQDMDHENMFWYRQDPGLGLRLIYFSYDVKMKEKGDIPEGYSVSREKKERFSLILESASTNQTSMYLCASSPDRGNTEAFFGQGTRLTVV.

The J gene is TRBJ2-7, the V gene TRBV5-1; perhaps TRBD2 as D (6 bases). Germline values: CDR1 SGHRS, CDR2 YFSETQ. Trimming removed 0 bases from V and 0 bases from J, with 10 bases in between. The CDR3 spans 15 residues. The CDR3 nucleotides are TGCGCCAGCAGCTTGGTGGGACTCAGCTCCTACGAGCAGTACTTC. This gives the protein CASSLVGLSSYEQYF.

The genes are TRBV4-2 and TRBJ2-7, with TRBD1 matching over 8 bases. V shed 0 bases and J 3 bases; nucleotides not matched to a gene: 10. Germline-derived CDR1 and CDR2 are LGHNA and YNFKEQ. This CDR3 contains 17 residues. CDR3 region: CASSQDLGQGLLYEQYF. CDR3 DNA: TGTGCCAGCAGCCAAGACCTCGGACAGGGCCTTCTCTACGAGCAGTACTTC.

The chain couples TRBV5-5 to TRBJ2-5; 8 bases are shared with TRBD1. V lost 4 bases, J lost 2 bases, and 10 bases stayed unmatched. The CDR3 runs to 16 residues. Germline CDR1 reads SGHKS; CDR2 reads YYEKEE (reference sequence). CDR3 sequence (DNA): TGTGCCAGCAGCCCGAGGACAGGGTCGAGGCAAGAGACCCAGTACTTC. This gives the protein CASSPRTGSRQETQYF.

The rearrangement uses TRBV5-1 and TRBJ2-5; 16 bases match TRBD2. CDR1 is SGHRS and CDR2 is YFSETQ in the germline V gene. The CDR3 has 17 residues. V was pared by 4 bases and J by 5 bases, with 8 bases of the junction left unmatched. CDR3 in DNA: TGCGCCAGCAGCCCGGGGACTAGCGGGAGGGCCTTGGAGACCCAGTACTTC. This sequence encodes CASSPGTSGRALETQYF.

The chain links TRBV28 to TRBJ1-4; D gene unclear. This CDR3 spans 13 amino acids. V gave up 4 bases and J gave up 8 bases, with 11 bases separating them. CDR1 is MDHEN and CDR2 is SYDVKM in the germline V gene. The CDR3 DNA is TGTGCCAGCAGTTATCGCGTCGGGGAAAAACTGTTTTTT. This sequence encodes CASSYRVGEKLFF.

This clone was observed once. The chain couples TRBV28 to TRBJ2-7; maybe TRBD1 (5 bases). CDR1 and CDR2 (germline): MDHEN, SYDVKM. The CDR3 consists of 12 residues. The V gene lost 8 bases and the J gene lost 3 bases, with 11 bases spanning the gap. The CDR3 nucleotides read TGTGCCAGCTCCGGACAAAGCTACGAGCAGTACTTC. Residues: CASSGQSYEQYF.

The V gene is TRBV7-9, the J gene TRBJ1-5; D gene uncertain. Trimming shortened V by 5 bases and J by 11 bases, and 19 bases separated the two germline ends. The length of the CDR3 is 14 residues. Germline CDR1 SEHNR, CDR2 FQNEAQ (reference sequence). This CDR3 reads CASSPPRHISAQHF. For the CDR3, the DNA is TGTGCCAGCAGCCCCCCCCGCCATATATCAGCCCAGCATTTT.